Presented here are 27 T cell receptor beta chains from one specimen sequenced in a study of OX40 agonist ivuxolimab in advanced cancers. Method: immunoSEQ multiplex PCR; TCRdb's copy keeps in-frame clones and lacks some. The sample lists about 82,000 clones; roughly 91% were seen once. The sample here was CD4+ or CD8+ T cells sorted from blood, taken in a trial of the OX40 agonist ivuxolimab. The receptors were gathered from an adult with an advanced solid tumor such as melanoma, head and neck, liver or kidney cancer.

The chain employs TRBV27 and TRBJ1-6; 8 nucleotides align to TRBD1. Germline V gene sequence: CDR1 MNHEY, CDR2 SMNVEV (reference sequence). This CDR3 has 14 residues. Trimming removed 3 bases from V and 10 bases from J; junction bases left unmatched: 5. CDR3: CASSFDRGRSPLHF. The CDR3 DNA sequence: TGTGCCAGCAGTTTCGACAGGGGTAGATCACCCCTCCACTTT.

V is TRBV2 and J is TRBJ1-1, with D hard to call. This CDR3 spans 11 amino acids. From germline, CDR1 is SNHLY and CDR2 FYNNEI. V lost 7 bases and J 3 bases, leaving 6 bases between the germline ends. For the CDR3, the DNA is TGTGCCAGCACCGTTTACACTGAAGCTTTCTTT. Translated: CASTVYTEAFF.

The V call is TRBV27, the J call TRBJ2-7; TRBD1 matches 7 bases. The germline V gene encodes CDR1 MNHEY and CDR2 SMNVEV (reference sequence). Unmatched junction bases numbered 15, after V lost 6 bases and J lost 4 bases. The CDR3 consists of 16 residues. The CDR3 DNA is TGTGCCAGCAGGCAGCTACGGGGCTCGACAGGGTACGAGCAGTACTTC. Translation: CASRQLRGSTGYEQYF.

The chain combines TRBV19 with TRBJ2-5; D gene uncertain. The V gene's germline CDR1 is LNHDA and CDR2 SQIVND (reference sequence). V gave up 2 bases and J gave up 5 bases, with 9 bases separating them. The CDR3 is made up of 13 amino acids. For the CDR3, the DNA is TGTGCCAGTAGTATATATCAATCGGAGACCCAGTACTTC. Amino acids: CASSIYQSETQYF.

This clone was counted only a few times. The V call is TRBV5-6, the J call TRBJ1-2; D not certain. There are 14 residues in the CDR3. The germline V gene has CDR1 SGHDT and CDR2 YYEEEE. The V end lost 5 bases, the J end lost 2 bases, and 13 bases lay between the germline ends. In DNA, the CDR3 is TGTGCCAGCAGTTTTAATACAGCGAACTATGGCTACACCTTC. Its translation: CASSFNTANYGYTF.

The chain couples TRBV6-5 to TRBJ2-5, with D possibly matching TRBD1 (6 bases). V dropped 3 bases and J dropped 5 bases, with 16 bases sitting between them. CDR3 length: 15 amino acids. CDR1 and CDR2 from the germline V gene are MNHEY and SVGAGI. CDR3 amino acids: CASSYNPGARETQYF. As DNA, the CDR3 is TGTGCCAGCAGTTATAACCCAGGGGCTCGGGAGACCCAGTACTTC.

CDR3 coding DNA: TGTGCCAGCAGCTCCCAGCGCAATGAGCAGTTCTTC. This translates into CASSSQRNEQFF. The V call is TRBV11-2, the J call TRBJ2-1; D unresolved. The V and J ends lost 4 bases and 6 bases respectively, with 7 bases between them. CDR3 size: 12 residues. Looked up from germline, CDR1 is SGHAT and CDR2 is FQNNGV.

The chain couples TRBV4-2 to TRBJ2-5; possibly TRBD1 or TRBD2 for D (5 bases each). From germline, CDR1 is LGHNA and CDR2 YNFKEQ. The CDR3 covers 15 residues. V lost 1 base to trimming and J lost 6 bases, with 15 bases between them. The CDR3 region is CASSQGSGLGQTQYF. The CDR3 nucleotides are TGTGCCAGCAGCCAAGGGTCGGGGCTGGGACAGACCCAGTACTTC.

The chain carries TRBV6-1 and TRBJ2-5; D might be TRBD1 or TRBD2, each matching 5 bases. CDR1 and CDR2 (germline): MNHNS, SASEGT. This CDR3 has 14 amino acids. Deletions cut 6 bases from V and 7 bases from J, with 18 bases between. The CDR3, as DNA: TGTGCCAGCAGCCGGGATGGGGCCAAAACGACCCAGTACTTC. As protein: CASSRDGAKTTQYF.

The chain links TRBV5-1 to TRBJ2-1, with 8 bases lining up with TRBD2. The CDR3 length is 15 residues. Germline V CDR1 and CDR2: SGHRS, YFSETQ. The J segment lost 8 bases and the V segment lost 4 bases, leaving 11 bases of the junction unmatched. The CDR3, as DNA: TGCGCCAGCAGCCCCGGTGGCGGGAGGATGGATGAGCAGTTCTTC. As protein: CASSPGGGRMDEQFF.

This chain connects TRBV5-1 to TRBJ2-7; TRBD1 aligns across 8 bases. From germline, CDR1 is SGHRS and CDR2 YFSETQ. The trim removed 4 bases at V and 4 bases at J, leaving 7 bases unmatched. The CDR3 contains 14 residues. CDR3 nucleotide sequence: TGCGCCAGCAGCCCAGGGACAGGTGGTTACGAGCAGTACTTC. Translated: CASSPGTGGYEQYF.

The V and J genes are TRBV28 and TRBJ1-1; 11 bases line up with TRBD1. This CDR3 is 13 amino acids long. V lost 9 bases, J lost 4 bases, and 4 bases stayed unmatched. CDR1 MDHEN and CDR2 SYDVKM come from the germline V gene. CDR3 sequence: CASRTGGGTEAFF. CDR3 coding DNA: TGTGCCAGTCGGACAGGGGGCGGCACTGAAGCTTTCTTT.

This chain connects TRBV30 to TRBJ2-3; D is undetermined. The CDR3 runs to 15 residues. CDR1 and CDR2 from the germline V gene are GTSNPN and SVGIG (reference sequence). V was cut by 0 bases and J by 0 bases, with 10 bases left in between. CDR3 sequence reads: CAWSVYPHSTDTQYF. As DNA, the CDR3 is TGTGCCTGGAGTGTATATCCGCACAGCACAGATACGCAGTATTTT.

The J gene is TRBJ2-7, the V gene TRBV28, with D possibly matching TRBD1 (6 bases). This CDR3 comprises 16 residues. Germline V lookup: CDR1 MDHEN, CDR2 SYDVKM. V lost 5 bases to trimming and J lost 2 bases, with 19 bases between them. The CDR3 reads CASSTYSGGRPYEQYF. The CDR3, as DNA: TGTGCCAGCAGTACCTACTCTGGGGGCAGGCCCTACGAGCAGTACTTC.

This clone occurred once. The chain employs TRBV29-1 and TRBJ1-2, with D unresolved. Per germline, CDR1 SQVTM and CDR2 ANQGSEA. The CDR3 runs 12 residues. The V and J ends lost 3 bases and 0 bases respectively, with 5 bases between them. The chain's CDR3 is CSVEAANYGYTF. The DNA for the CDR3 is TGCAGCGTTGAGGCAGCTAACTATGGCTACACCTTC.

The chain links TRBV21-1 to TRBJ1-4. TRBV21-1 corresponds to a pseudogene. CDR3 length equals 13 residues. The CDR3 sequence is CASNKDGNEKLFF. CDR3 sequence (DNA): TGTGCCAGCAACAAGGACGGCAATGAAAAACTGTTTTTT.

The rearrangement uses TRBV4-1 and TRBJ1-5; 8 nucleotides agree with TRBD1. The junction had 11 bases not matched to a gene; V was cut back by 0 bases and J by 7 bases. The CDR3 runs 17 residues. Germline-derived CDR1 and CDR2 are MGHRA and YSYEKL. CDR3 nucleotide sequence: TGCGCCAGCAGCCAAGATCTTGCAGGGGGCTCGAAACAGCCCCAGCATTTT. It encodes CASSQDLAGGSKQPQHF.

CDR3 residues: CASSFGGNQPQHF. The CDR3 DNA follows: TGTGCCAGCAGCTTCGGAGGCAATCAGCCCCAGCATTTT. This chain connects TRBV7-9 to TRBJ1-5; D is uncertain. Germline values: CDR1 SEHNR, CDR2 FQNEAQ (reference sequence). Trimming removed 3 bases at V and 2 bases at J, with 5 bases between. The CDR3 loop spans 13 amino acids. The variable domain in full, with the rest retrieved from reference TRBV7-9 and TRBJ1-5, is DTGVSQNPRHKITKRGQNVTFRCDPISEHNRLYWYRQTLGQGPEFLTYFQNEAQLEKSRLLSDRFSAERPKGSFSTLEIQRTEQGDSAMYLCASSFGGNQPQHFGDGTRLSIL.

J is TRBJ2-3 and V is TRBV28, with 13 bases lining up with TRBD2. Germline V gene lookup returns CDR1 MDHEN and CDR2 SYDVKM. Losses at the gene ends were 8 bases for V and 0 bases for J; bases not matched to a gene: 11. This CDR3 comprises 18 residues. The CDR3 spells CASRGTSGTSRSTDTQYF. The CDR3 DNA reads TGTGCCAGCCGGGGGACTAGCGGGACGTCGCGGAGCACAGATACGCAGTATTTT.

The J gene is TRBJ2-2, the V gene TRBV6-5; D is unclear. The V and J ends lost 4 bases and 6 bases respectively, with 12 bases between them. Germline CDR1 and CDR2: MNHEY and SVGAGI. This CDR3 is 14 amino acids long. CDR3 nucleotide sequence: TGTGCCAGCAGTTCGAACTATGGTCCCGGGGAGCTGTTTTTT. This translates into CASSSNYGPGELFF.

The chain combines TRBV6-5 with TRBJ2-2; D is possibly TRBD1 (6 bases). Trimming pared 6 bases from V and 1 base from J, leaving 9 bases between. Per the germline V gene, CDR1 is MNHEY and CDR2 is SVGAGI. The CDR3 contains 14 residues. Written as DNA, the CDR3 is TGTGCCAGCAGAAGGGGGTTGAACACCGGGGAGCTGTTTTTT. Its protein product is CASRRGLNTGELFF.

V is TRBV19 and J is TRBJ2-5; D possibly matches TRBD1 or TRBD2 (5 bases each). The CDR3 extends over 15 amino acids. The V end was cut by 4 bases, the J end by 3 bases, with 15 bases between. The V gene's germline CDR1 is LNHDA and CDR2 SQIVND (reference sequence). For the CDR3, the DNA is TGTGCCAGTAGTACCCCGGGGCTATCTGAAGAGACCCAGTACTTC. This sequence encodes CASSTPGLSEETQYF.

The chain joins TRBV5-1 to TRBJ2-2, with 7 bases that match TRBD1. The CDR3 has 16 amino acids. Germline loops: CDR1 SGHRS, CDR2 YFSETQ. V lost 4 bases and J lost 3; bases outside the gene matches: 9. The DNA of the CDR3 is TGCGCCAGCAGCCCCCGGGTAGGGGGCGACACCGGGGAGCTGTTTTTT. Encoded protein: CASSPRVGGDTGELFF.

The DNA for the CDR3 is TGTGCCAGCTCACCTGGACAGGACTATGGCTACACCTTC. As protein: CASSPGQDYGYTF. The rearrangement links TRBV18 to TRBJ1-2; TRBD1 matches 7 bases. After removal of 3 bases from V and 3 bases from J, the junction contained 1 base not matched to a gene. This CDR3 is 13 amino acids long. Germline assignment: CDR1 KGHSH and CDR2 LQKENI.

The chain couples TRBV19 to TRBJ2-3; 7 bases are shared with TRBD2. The CDR3 spans 15 residues. The V segment lost 5 bases and the J segment 2 bases; nucleotides outside the gene matches: 7. Germline values: CDR1 LNHDA, CDR2 SQIVND (reference sequence). The CDR3 coding sequence is TGTGCCAGTAGTCGAGGAGCGGGGTTCACAGATACGCAGTATTTT. It is translated as CASSRGAGFTDTQYF.

The chain combines TRBV7-2 with TRBJ2-1; TRBD2 matches 7 bases. J gave up 4 bases and V 4 bases, and 10 bases lay outside the gene matches. This CDR3 comprises 16 residues. Germline V gene data show CDR1 as SGHTA and CDR2 as FQGNSA. The CDR3 sequence is CASSSDAGVGYNEQFF. In DNA, the CDR3 is TGTGCCAGCAGCTCCGATGCGGGAGTGGGTTACAATGAGCAGTTCTTC.

The V call is TRBV21-1, the J call TRBJ1-5. TRBV21-1 is labeled a pseudogene. The CDR3 contains 18 residues. The CDR3 region has the DNA TGTGCCAGCACCAAGGAGGCCACCGCCCCTTATAGCAATCAGGCCCAGCATTTT. Translating it yields CASTKEATAPYSNQAQHF.